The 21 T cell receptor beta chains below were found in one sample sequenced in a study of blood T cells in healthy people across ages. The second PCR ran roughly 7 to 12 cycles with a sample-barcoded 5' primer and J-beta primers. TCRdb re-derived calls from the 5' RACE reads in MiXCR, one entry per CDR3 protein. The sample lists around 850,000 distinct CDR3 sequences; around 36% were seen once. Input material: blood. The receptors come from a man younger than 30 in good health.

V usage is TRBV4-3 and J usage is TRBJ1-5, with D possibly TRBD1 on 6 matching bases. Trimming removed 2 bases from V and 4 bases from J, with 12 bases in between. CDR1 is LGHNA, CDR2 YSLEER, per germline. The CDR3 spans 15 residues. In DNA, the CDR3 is TGCGCCAGCAGCCAATCATGGCAGGGGAATCAGCCCCAGCATTTT. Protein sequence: CASSQSWQGNQPQHF.

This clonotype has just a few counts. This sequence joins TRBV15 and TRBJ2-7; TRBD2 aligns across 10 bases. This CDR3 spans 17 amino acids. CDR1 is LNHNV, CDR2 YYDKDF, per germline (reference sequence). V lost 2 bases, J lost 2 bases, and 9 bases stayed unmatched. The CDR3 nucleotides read TGTGCCACCAGCAGAAACCGAGGACTAGCGGAAACCTACGAGCAGTACTTC. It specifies CATSRNRGLAETYEQYF.

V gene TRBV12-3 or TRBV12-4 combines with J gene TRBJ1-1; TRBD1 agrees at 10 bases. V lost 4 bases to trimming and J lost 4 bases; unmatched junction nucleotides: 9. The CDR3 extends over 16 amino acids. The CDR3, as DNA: TGTGCCAGCAGTTCCGGCGAGACAGGGGGCCTCACTGAAGCTTTCTTT. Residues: CASSSGETGGLTEAFF.

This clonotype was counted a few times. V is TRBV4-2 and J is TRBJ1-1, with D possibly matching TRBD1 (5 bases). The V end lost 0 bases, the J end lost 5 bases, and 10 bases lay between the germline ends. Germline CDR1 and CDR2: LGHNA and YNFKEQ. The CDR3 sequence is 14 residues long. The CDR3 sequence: CASSQDQGPTEAFF. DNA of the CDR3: TGTGCCAGCAGCCAAGATCAGGGTCCGACTGAAGCTTTCTTT.

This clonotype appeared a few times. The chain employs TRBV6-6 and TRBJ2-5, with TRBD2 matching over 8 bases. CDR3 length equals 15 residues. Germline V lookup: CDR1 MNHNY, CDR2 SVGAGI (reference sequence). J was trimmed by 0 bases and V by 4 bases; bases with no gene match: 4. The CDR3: CASSSWTSHQETQYF. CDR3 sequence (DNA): TGTGCCAGCAGTTCCTGGACTAGCCACCAAGAGACCCAGTACTTC.

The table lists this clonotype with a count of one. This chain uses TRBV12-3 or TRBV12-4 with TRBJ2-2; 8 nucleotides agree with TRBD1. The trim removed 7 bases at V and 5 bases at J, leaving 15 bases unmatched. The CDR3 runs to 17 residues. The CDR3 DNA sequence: TGTGCCAGCACCCTTCCGTTAGGGACAGGTGATACCGGGGAGCTGTTTTTT. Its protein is CASTLPLGTGDTGELFF.

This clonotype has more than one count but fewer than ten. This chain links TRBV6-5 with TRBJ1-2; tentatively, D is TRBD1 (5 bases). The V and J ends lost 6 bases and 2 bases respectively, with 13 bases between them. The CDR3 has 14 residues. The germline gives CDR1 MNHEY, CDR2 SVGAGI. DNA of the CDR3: TGTGCCAGCAGGTCCTCGGGGCGAAACTATGGCTACACCTTC. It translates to CASRSSGRNYGYTF.

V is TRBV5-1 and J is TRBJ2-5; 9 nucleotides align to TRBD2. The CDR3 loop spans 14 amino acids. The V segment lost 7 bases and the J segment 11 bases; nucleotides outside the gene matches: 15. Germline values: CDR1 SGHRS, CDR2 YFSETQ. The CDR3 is CASFRAAGGHEQYF. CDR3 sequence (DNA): TGCGCCAGCTTCAGGGCTGCGGGGGGGCATGAGCAGTACTTC.

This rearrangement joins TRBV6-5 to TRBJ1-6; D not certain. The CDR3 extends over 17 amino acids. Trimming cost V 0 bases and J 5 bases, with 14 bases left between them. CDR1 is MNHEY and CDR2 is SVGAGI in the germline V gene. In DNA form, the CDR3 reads TGTGCCAGCAGTTACTCGATTGAGGGCAGCAATAATTCACCCCTCCACTTT. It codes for CASSYSIEGSNNSPLHF.

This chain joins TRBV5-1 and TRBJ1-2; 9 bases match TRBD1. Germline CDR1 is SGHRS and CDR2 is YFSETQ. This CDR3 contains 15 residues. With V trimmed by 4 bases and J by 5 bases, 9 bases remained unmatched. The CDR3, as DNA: TGCGCCAGCAGCCCCCTAGCCGGGACAGGGTATGGCTACACCTTC. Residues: CASSPLAGTGYGYTF.

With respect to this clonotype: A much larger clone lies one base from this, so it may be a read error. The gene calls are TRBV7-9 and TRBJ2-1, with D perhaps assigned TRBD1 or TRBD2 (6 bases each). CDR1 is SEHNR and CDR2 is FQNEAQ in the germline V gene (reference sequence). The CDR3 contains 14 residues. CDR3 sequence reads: CAGSYTGGGNEQFF. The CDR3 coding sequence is TGTGCCGGCAGCTATACAGGAGGGGGCAATGAGCAGTTCTTC.

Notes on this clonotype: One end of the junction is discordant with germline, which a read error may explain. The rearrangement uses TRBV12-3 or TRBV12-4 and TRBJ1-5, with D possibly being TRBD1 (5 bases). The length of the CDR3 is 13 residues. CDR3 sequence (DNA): TGTGCCAGCACCCTGGGGCCCTCCCAGCCCCTGCATTTT. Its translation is CASTLGPSQPLHF.

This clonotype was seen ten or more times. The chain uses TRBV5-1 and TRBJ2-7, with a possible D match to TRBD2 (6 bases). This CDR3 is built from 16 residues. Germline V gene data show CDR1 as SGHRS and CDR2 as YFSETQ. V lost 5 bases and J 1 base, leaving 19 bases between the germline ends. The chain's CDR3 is CASSHKSGYQSYEQYF. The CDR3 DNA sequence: TGCGCCAGCAGTCACAAAAGCGGGTACCAATCCTACGAGCAGTACTTC.

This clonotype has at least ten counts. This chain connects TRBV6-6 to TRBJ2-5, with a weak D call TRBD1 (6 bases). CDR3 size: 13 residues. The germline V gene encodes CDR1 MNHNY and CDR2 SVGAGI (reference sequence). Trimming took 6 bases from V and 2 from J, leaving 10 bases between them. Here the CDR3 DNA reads TGTGCCAGCAGAAGGGGGTTACAAGAGACCCAGTACTTC. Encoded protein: CASRRGLQETQYF.

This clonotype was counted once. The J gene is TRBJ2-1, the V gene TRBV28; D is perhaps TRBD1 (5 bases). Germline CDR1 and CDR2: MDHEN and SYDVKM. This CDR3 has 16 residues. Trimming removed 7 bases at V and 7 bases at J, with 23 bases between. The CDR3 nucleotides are TGTGCCAGCACCCTCCCGTTAAGGGGCCCCTCTAATGAGCAGTTCTTC. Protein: CASTLPLRGPSNEQFF. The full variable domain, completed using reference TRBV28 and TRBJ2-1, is DVKVTQSSRYLVKRTGEKVFLECVQDMDHENMFWYRQDPGLGLRLIYFSYDVKMKEKGDIPEGYSVSREKKERFSLILESASTNQTSMYLCASTLPLRGPSNEQFFGPGTRLTVL.

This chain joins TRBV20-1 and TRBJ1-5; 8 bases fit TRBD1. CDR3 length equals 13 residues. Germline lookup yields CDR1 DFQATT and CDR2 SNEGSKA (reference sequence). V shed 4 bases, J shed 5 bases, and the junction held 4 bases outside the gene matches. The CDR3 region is CSAIRGLDQPQHF. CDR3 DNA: TGCAGTGCTATCAGGGGGCTGGATCAGCCCCAGCATTTT.

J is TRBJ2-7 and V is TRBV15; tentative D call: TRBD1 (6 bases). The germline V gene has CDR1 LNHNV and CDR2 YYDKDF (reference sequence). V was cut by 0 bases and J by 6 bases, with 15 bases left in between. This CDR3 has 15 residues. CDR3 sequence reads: CATSRDLQGHGEQYF. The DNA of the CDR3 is TGTGCCACCAGCAGAGATCTACAGGGCCACGGCGAGCAGTACTTC. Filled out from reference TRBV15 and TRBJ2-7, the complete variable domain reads DAMVIQNPRYQVTQFGKPVTLSCSQTLNHNVMYWYQQKSSQAPKLLFHYYDKDFNNEADTPDNFQSRRPNTSFCFLDIRSPGLGDTAMYLCATSRDLQGHGEQYFGPGTRLTVT.

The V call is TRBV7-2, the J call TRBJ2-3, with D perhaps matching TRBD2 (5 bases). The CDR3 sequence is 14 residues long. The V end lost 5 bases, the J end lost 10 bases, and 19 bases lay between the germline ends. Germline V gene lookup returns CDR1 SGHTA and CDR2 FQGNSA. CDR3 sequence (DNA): TGTGCCAGCAGCCTCGATACGGGGAACTGGCCGCAGTATTTT. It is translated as CASSLDTGNWPQYF.

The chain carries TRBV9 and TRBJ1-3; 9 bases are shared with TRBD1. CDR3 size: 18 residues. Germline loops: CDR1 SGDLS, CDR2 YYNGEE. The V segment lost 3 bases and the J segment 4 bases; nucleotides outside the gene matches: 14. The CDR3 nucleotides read TGTGCCAGCAGCGATGGGGCGAAACAGGGGGCATGGGGAAACACCATATATTTT. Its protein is CASSDGAKQGAWGNTIYF.

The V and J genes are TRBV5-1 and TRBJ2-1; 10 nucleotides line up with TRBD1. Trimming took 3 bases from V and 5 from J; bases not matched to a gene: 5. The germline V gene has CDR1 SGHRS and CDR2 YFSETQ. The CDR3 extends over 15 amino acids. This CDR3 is CASSSYGTGDNEQFF. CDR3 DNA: TGCGCCAGCAGCTCCTACGGGACAGGGGACAATGAGCAGTTCTTC.

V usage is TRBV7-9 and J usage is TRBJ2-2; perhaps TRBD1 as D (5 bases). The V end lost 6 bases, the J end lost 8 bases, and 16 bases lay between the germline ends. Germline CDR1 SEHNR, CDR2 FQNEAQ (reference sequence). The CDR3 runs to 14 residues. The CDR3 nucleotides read TGTGCCAGCAGAAATCAGGGCGGTTTGGGGGAGCTGTTTTTT. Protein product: CASRNQGGLGELFF.